This TCR beta chain was found in a study of blood T cell repertoires in COVID-19. Generated by immunoSEQ multiplex PCR, the TCRdb table keeps only in-frame clones and is missing some. This table holds 280,000 or so clones, approximately 81% found once. Participants were aged about 18 to 89 years from approximately 24 US areas. Two consecutive negative NP/OP PCR tests, clearance, or resolved symptoms defined Cohort 3 recovery. The TCR sequence derives from a woman aged 45-65 years who had recovered from COVID-19. Sequencing was carried out using PBMCs or T cells enriched from blood (not recorded which).

The CDR3 sequence is CATSQTGTYNEQFF. CDR3 in DNA: TGTGCCACCAGTCAGACAGGGACCTACAATGAGCAGTTCTTC. This chain uses TRBV24-1 with TRBJ2-1; 7 bases agree with TRBD1. The V gene's germline CDR1 is KGHDR and CDR2 SFDVKD. This CDR3 is built from 14 residues. J gave up 2 bases and V 6 bases, and 3 bases lay outside the gene matches.